What follows are 14 T cell receptor beta chains derived from one specimen sequenced in a study of early stage breast cancer tumors. Libraries were prepared by immunoSEQ multiplex PCR; TCRdb keeps only in-frame clonotypes and omits some of them. The table lists over 3,500 clones, approximately 70% of them singletons. The sequenced sample consisted of breast tumor tissue. The receptors were sampled from a person aged 35-49 years with breast cancer.

This clone counts as medium-sized. The chain couples TRBV19 to TRBJ2-7; TRBD2 is a possible D gene (5 bases). CDR1 is LNHDA and CDR2 is SQIVND in the germline V gene (reference sequence). This CDR3 is built from 13 residues. V lost 5 bases and J lost 2, with 10 bases in between. CDR3 amino acids: CASSEEGAYEQYF. CDR3 DNA sequence: TGTGCCAGTAGTGAAGAGGGAGCCTACGAGCAGTACTTC.

This clone was counted between two and nine times. The chain recombines TRBV13 with TRBJ2-7; D not certain. V was cut by 2 bases and J by 7 bases, with 12 bases left in between. Germline V gene sequence: CDR1 PRHDT, CDR2 FYEKMQ (reference sequence). This CDR3 spans 13 amino acids. Written as DNA, the CDR3 is TGTGCCAGCAGCTTACTGAACCGCCGGGAGCAGTACTTC. Encoded protein: CASSLLNRREQYF.

The V and J genes are TRBV30 and TRBJ1-5; no firm D call. The V end was cut by 6 bases, the J end by 7 bases, with 13 bases between. Germline-derived CDR1 and CDR2 are GTSNPN and SVGIG (reference sequence). The CDR3 contains 12 residues. The CDR3 sequence: CACSESYQPQHF. CDR3 nucleotide sequence: TGTGCCTGCAGCGAGTCGTACCAGCCCCAGCATTTT.

The rearrangement joins TRBV21-1 to TRBJ2-4. TRBV21-1 is annotated as a pseudogene. This CDR3 region has 10 residues. CDR3 protein: CASSKGLQYF. In DNA, the CDR3 is TGTGCCAGCAGCAAAGGCCTCCAGTACTTC.

This clone was observed a handful of times. The same CDR3 is also encoded by other DNA sequences in this sample. The chain links TRBV18 to TRBJ2-7; 8 bases map to TRBD1. The CDR3 extends over 14 amino acids. The trim removed 3 bases at V and 2 bases at J, leaving 3 bases unmatched. From germline, CDR1 is KGHSH and CDR2 LQKENI. The CDR3 sequence is CASSPRQGTYEQYF. CDR3 coding DNA: TGTGCCAGCTCACCCCGACAGGGGACCTACGAGCAGTACTTC.

J is TRBJ2-1 and V is TRBV4-1; 7 bases align to TRBD1. Germline V gene sequence: CDR1 MGHRA, CDR2 YSYEKL. This CDR3 is built from 17 residues. With V trimmed by 6 bases and J by 3 bases, 14 bases remained unmatched. The CDR3 here is CASRPSTGTDNYNEQFF. The CDR3 bases are TGCGCCAGCAGACCTTCTACCGGGACAGATAACTACAATGAGCAGTTCTTC.

The chain is built from TRBV7-2 and TRBJ2-1; possibly TRBD2 for D (6 bases). Germline CDR1 reads SGHTA; CDR2 reads FQGNSA. V lost 5 bases, J lost 4 bases, and 15 bases lay in between. There are 15 residues in the CDR3. CDR3 DNA: TGTGCCAGCAGCGCCGACTGGCGGGATTACAATGAGCAGTTCTTC. It yields the protein CASSADWRDYNEQFF. The variable domain in full, with the rest retrieved from reference TRBV7-2 and TRBJ2-1, is GAGVSQSPSNKVTEKGKDVELRCDPISGHTALYWYRQSLGQGLEFLIYFQGNSAPDKSGLPSDRFSAERTGGSVSTLTIQRTQQEDSAVYLCASSADWRDYNEQFFGPGTRLTVL.

There are a few counts of this clone. The chain recombines TRBV11-2 with TRBJ2-7, with 9 nucleotides matching TRBD2. The CDR3 contains 15 residues. V shed 5 bases and J 3 bases; nucleotides not matched to a gene: 8. Germline V gives CDR1 SGHAT, CDR2 FQNNGV. CDR3 protein: CASSPWEAGGYEQYF. The CDR3 coding sequence is TGTGCCAGCAGCCCGTGGGAAGCGGGAGGCTACGAGCAGTACTTC.

This chain links TRBV11-3 with TRBJ2-7; TRBD2 matches at 9 bases. Germline CDR1 reads SGHNT; CDR2 reads YENEEA. V lost 2 bases, J lost 0 bases, and 5 bases stayed unmatched. The CDR3 totals 16 residues. CDR3 loop: CASSLPTSGYSYEQYF. The CDR3 DNA reads TGTGCCAGCAGCTTACCGACTAGCGGTTACTCCTACGAGCAGTACTTC.

The rearrangement joins TRBV29-1 to TRBJ2-7; D not resolved. The CDR3 has 11 amino acids. Trimming removed 7 bases at V and 3 bases at J, with 10 bases between. The V gene's germline CDR1 is SQVTM and CDR2 ANQGSEA. CDR3 protein: CSAYDDYEQYF. The CDR3 DNA reads as TGCAGCGCCTACGACGACTACGAGCAGTACTTC.

The chain carries TRBV29-1 and TRBJ2-7; D ambiguous. Germline CDR1 is SQVTM and CDR2 is ANQGSEA. This CDR3 spans 13 amino acids. Trimming stripped 3 bases from V and 1 base from J, with 10 bases between. The DNA of the CDR3 is TGCAGCGTTGAGTCCGGAGATTCCTACGAGCAGTACTTC. Its protein is CSVESGDSYEQYF.

The CDR3 region has the DNA TGTGCCAGCAGCTTAGCGGGGGGGAGGAACAGAGTACTACAAGAGACCCAGTACTTC. This encodes CASSLAGGRNRVLQETQYF. The rearrangement joins TRBV7-9 to TRBJ2-5; 7 bases match TRBD2. This CDR3 is built from 19 residues. CDR1 SEHNR and CDR2 FQNEAQ come from the germline V gene (reference sequence). V was clipped by 0 bases and J by 2 bases; unmatched bases: 15.

The gene calls are TRBV6-6 and TRBJ1-5; 10 bases map to TRBD1. The CDR3 has 16 residues. V lost 2 bases to trimming and J lost 4 bases; unmatched junction nucleotides: 5. Germline loops: CDR1 MNHNY, CDR2 SVGAGI (reference sequence). CDR3 nucleotide sequence: TGTGCCAGCAGTTACGGGGGACAGGGGATGAATCAGCCCCAGCATTTT. As protein: CASSYGGQGMNQPQHF.

This chain links TRBV7-2 with TRBJ1-1, with TRBD1 as a possible D gene (6 bases). There are 15 residues in the CDR3. The germline gives CDR1 SGHTA, CDR2 FQGNSA. V was cut by 1 base and J by 0 bases, with 9 bases left in between. CDR3 in DNA: TGTGCCAGCAGCTTAGGGGGGACATTGAACACTGAAGCTTTCTTT. Its translation: CASSLGGTLNTEAFF.